Below are 21 T cell receptor beta chains sequenced from a single sample in a study of Tregs in tolerant kidney transplant recipients. Assay used: immunoSEQ multiplex PCR; TCRdb lists only in-frame clones, some missing. The sample holds about 88,000 clones, more than 90% seen once. Specimen: CD8+ T cells from blood. These TCRs come from a human donor in good health.

The rearrangement uses TRBV4-2 and TRBJ2-3; D might be TRBD1 (5 bases). Germline V gives CDR1 LGHNA, CDR2 YNFKEQ. V shed 3 bases and J shed 3 bases, with 13 bases lying between them. This CDR3 region has 15 residues. DNA of the CDR3: TGTGCCAGCAGCCAGGGGCCGGAAGAGACAGATACGCAGTATTTT. This gives the protein CASSQGPEETDTQYF.

CDR3: CAWSVRRQGPYGYTF. As DNA, the CDR3 is TGTGCCTGGAGTGTAAGGAGACAGGGACCCTATGGCTACACCTTC. The J gene is TRBJ1-2, the V gene TRBV30, with TRBD1 matching over 7 bases. J gave up 4 bases and V 0 bases, and 8 bases lay outside the gene matches. Germline CDR1 reads GTSNPN; CDR2 reads SVGIG (reference sequence). The CDR3 has 15 amino acids. The full variable domain, its missing parts supplied by reference TRBV30 and TRBJ1-2, is SQTIHQWPATLVQPVGSPLSLECTVEGTSNPNLYWYRQAAGRGLQLLFYSVGIGQISSEVPQNLSASRPQDRQFILSSKKLLLSDSGFYLCAWSVRRQGPYGYTFGSGTRLTVV.

The chain joins TRBV11-1 to TRBJ1-1; D unresolved. V was clipped by 8 bases and J by 0 bases, with 10 bases between them. CDR3 length equals 13 residues. The V gene's germline CDR1 is SGHAT and CDR2 FQDESV (reference sequence). CDR3 DNA sequence: TGTGCCAGCGGCACCCCCATGAACACTGAAGCTTTCTTT. The encoded protein is CASGTPMNTEAFF.

The chain has TRBV6-5 and TRBJ1-6, with a possible D match to TRBD1 (5 bases). The germline CDR1 and CDR2 sequences are MNHEY and SVGAGI. V lost 0 bases, J lost 10 bases, and 13 bases lay in between. The CDR3 covers 15 residues. CDR3 loop: CASSYSGRIGSPLHF. The CDR3 coding sequence is TGTGCCAGCAGTTACTCGGGGCGCATCGGGTCACCCCTCCACTTT.

The V call is TRBV27, the J call TRBJ2-5; D gene uncertain. The germline V and J ends were trimmed by 6 bases and 0 bases, with 11 bases remaining between them. CDR1 and CDR2 (germline): MNHEY, SMNVEV (reference sequence). The CDR3 is 14 amino acids. The CDR3 reads CASRLRSYQETQYF. The CDR3 nucleotides read TGTGCCAGCAGGCTCAGGTCCTACCAAGAGACCCAGTACTTC.

The V call is TRBV6-1, the J call TRBJ2-5; D ambiguous. The V gene lost 3 bases and the J gene lost 3 bases, with 5 bases spanning the gap. The CDR3 covers 12 residues. Germline lookup yields CDR1 MNHNS and CDR2 SASEGT. In DNA form, the CDR3 reads TGTGCCAGCAGTGAGCGCAAAGAGACCCAGTACTTC. This codes for CASSERKETQYF.

The J gene is TRBJ1-1, the V gene TRBV6-5; TRBD1 aligns across 7 bases. Trimming removed 6 bases from V and 1 base from J; junction bases left unmatched: 5. The germline V gene encodes CDR1 MNHEY and CDR2 SVGAGI. This CDR3 spans 14 amino acids. The CDR3: CASSTGEGNTEAFF. The CDR3 region has the DNA TGTGCCAGCAGCACAGGGGAGGGGAACACTGAAGCTTTCTTT.

This chain links TRBV4-1 with TRBJ2-5; possible D gene TRBD2, 5 bases. The CDR3 runs 16 residues. Germline-derived CDR1 and CDR2 are MGHRA and YSYEKL. Trimming took 4 bases from V and 4 from J, leaving 19 bases between them. The DNA of the CDR3 is TGCGCCAGCAGCCGGGAGAACTACCTAGGAGGAGAGACCCAGTACTTC. It is translated as CASSRENYLGGETQYF.

The chain is built from TRBV29-1 and TRBJ2-2; D is perhaps TRBD1 (6 bases). Trimming cost V 6 bases and J 2 bases, with 10 bases left between them. This CDR3 contains 13 residues. In germline, CDR1 is SQVTM, CDR2 ANQGSEA. The CDR3 DNA follows: TGCAGCGTGGGGGCCCAAAACACCGGGGAGCTGTTTTTT. Residues: CSVGAQNTGELFF.

The gene calls are TRBV27 and TRBJ2-1, with TRBD1 matching over 7 bases. The ends lost 4 bases at V and 2 bases at J; junction bases unmatched: 2. CDR1 is MNHEY, CDR2 SMNVEV, per germline (reference sequence). This CDR3 has 14 residues. The CDR3 spells CASSWTGTYNEQFF. As DNA, the CDR3 is TGTGCCAGCAGTTGGACAGGTACCTACAATGAGCAGTTCTTC.

The chain combines TRBV27 with TRBJ2-1, with D maybe TRBD1 (5 bases). This CDR3 region has 14 residues. V dropped 5 bases and J dropped 4 bases, with 12 bases sitting between them. Germline assignment: CDR1 MNHEY and CDR2 SMNVEV (reference sequence). The CDR3 bases are TGTGCCAGCAGTCAATCGACAGTGTACAATGAGCAGTTCTTC. It is translated as CASSQSTVYNEQFF.

The chain couples TRBV5-4 to TRBJ2-3; D is unresolved. Germline CDR1 is SGHNT and CDR2 is YYREEE (reference sequence). V lost 3 bases and J 0 bases, leaving 8 bases between the germline ends. The CDR3 sequence is 14 residues long. The CDR3 bases are TGTGCCAGCAGCTCTCCAACAAGCACAGATACGCAGTATTTT. Its protein product is CASSSPTSTDTQYF.

The chain combines TRBV6-4 with TRBJ2-2, with 9 bases aligning to TRBD1. This CDR3 has 15 residues. Trimming at V came to 5 bases and at J to 6 bases, leaving 7 bases not matched to a gene. Germline CDR1 is MRHNA and CDR2 is SNTAGT. The CDR3 DNA follows: TGTGCCAGCAGTTCGGGACAGGGAGGCCCCGGGGAGCTGTTTTTT. Its translation: CASSSGQGGPGELFF.

This chain uses TRBV6-5 with TRBJ2-5, with unresolved D. V lost 5 bases, J lost 3 bases, and 7 bases lay in between. CDR1 and CDR2 (germline): MNHEY, SVGAGI. The CDR3 is 12 residues long. The DNA for the CDR3 is TGTGCCAGCAGTGATTGGGAAGAGACCCAGTACTTC. Amino acids: CASSDWEETQYF.

This sequence joins TRBV7-9 and TRBJ2-3, with 11 nucleotides matching TRBD2. Germline V lookup: CDR1 SEHNR, CDR2 FQNEAQ (reference sequence). The CDR3 contains 16 residues. Unmatched junction bases numbered 10, after V lost 5 bases and J lost 6 bases. The CDR3 protein is CASSPTLAGAGDTQYF. CDR3 nucleotide sequence: TGTGCCAGCAGCCCTACACTAGCGGGAGCAGGTGATACGCAGTATTTT.

The chain recombines TRBV6-1 with TRBJ2-2; 8 bases map to TRBD1. The J segment lost 4 bases and the V segment lost 3 bases, leaving 7 bases of the junction unmatched. The CDR3 runs to 16 residues. CDR1 and CDR2 from the germline V gene are MNHNS and SASEGT. The DNA of the CDR3 is TGTGCCAGCAGTGAGGACAGGGTTATTGGCACCGGGGAGCTGTTTTTT. Translation: CASSEDRVIGTGELFF.

The sample holds one count of this clone. This sequence joins TRBV27 and TRBJ1-1; 8 nucleotides match TRBD1. There are 16 residues in the CDR3. Per germline, CDR1 MNHEY and CDR2 SMNVEV (reference sequence). V shed 4 bases and J 4 bases; nucleotides not matched to a gene: 11. The CDR3 reads CASSWTGKRSFTEAFF. CDR3 bases: TGTGCCAGCAGTTGGACAGGGAAGCGTAGCTTCACTGAAGCTTTCTTT.

The genes are TRBV4-1 and TRBJ2-7, with 8 bases fitting TRBD1. Per the germline V gene, CDR1 is MGHRA and CDR2 is YSYEKL. This CDR3 is built from 16 residues. Trimming cost V 3 bases and J 1 base; bases outside gene matches: 8. For the CDR3, the DNA is TGCGCCAGCAGCCAGTCCGGACAGGGTTTTTCCTACGAGCAGTACTTC. This codes for CASSQSGQGFSYEQYF.

This chain uses TRBV6-5 with TRBJ2-1; maybe TRBD2 (6 bases). The CDR3 contains 15 residues. The ends were cut back, 2 bases at V and 4 bases at J, with 12 bases in the middle. Germline V gene lookup returns CDR1 MNHEY and CDR2 SVGAGI. CDR3 loop: CASSYGRPAYNEQFF. CDR3 DNA sequence: TGTGCCAGCAGTTACGGGAGGCCTGCTTACAATGAGCAGTTCTTC.

This clone is a singleton in its sample. The rearrangement joins TRBV10-1 to TRBJ2-1; TRBD2 matches at 10 bases. V lost 2 bases to trimming and J lost 6 bases; unmatched junction nucleotides: 13. The CDR3 has 18 amino acids. The germline V gene has CDR1 WNHNN and CDR2 SYGVQD (reference sequence). The CDR3 sequence: CASSEDIGTSAFFNEQFF. The CDR3 coding sequence is TGCGCCAGCAGTGAGGACATCGGGACTAGCGCCTTTTTCAATGAGCAGTTCTTC.

V is TRBV27 and J is TRBJ2-7, with D perhaps matching TRBD1 (6 bases). Germline lookup yields CDR1 MNHEY and CDR2 SMNVEV (reference sequence). V dropped 4 bases and J dropped 2 bases, with 15 bases sitting between them. This CDR3 spans 15 amino acids. CDR3 bases: TGTGCCAGCAGTTGGGGGCTGGGGCCCCCCTACGAGCAGTACTTC. Its protein product is CASSWGLGPPYEQYF.